These 15 T cell receptor beta chains came from one sample sequenced in a study of cytomegalovirus exposure and HLA in healthy donors. Researchers ran the PCR with 60 Vbeta and 13 Jbeta primers. The repertoire was sequenced with immunoSEQ multiplex PCR; TCRdb's copy has only in-frame clones and lacks some. The data hold 170,000 or so clones, with more than 65% observed a single time. Specimen: PBMCs. All receptors derive from a man in his fifties or sixties in good health and CMV-seropositive.

V usage is TRBV5-1 and J usage is TRBJ1-1; D remains ambiguous. CDR3 length: 14 amino acids. Trimming removed 4 bases at V and 1 base at J, with 11 bases between. CDR1 SGHRS and CDR2 YFSETQ come from the germline V gene. CDR3 region: CASSPREGNTEAFF. The CDR3 region has the DNA TGCGCCAGCAGCCCGCGAGAGGGGAACACTGAAGCTTTCTTT.

For this clone: Different DNA sequences within this sample yield the same CDR3. Written as DNA, the CDR3 is TGCGCCAGCAGCTTGGGGGGGGAGTACAATGAGCAGTTCTTC. This sequence encodes CASSLGGEYNEQFF. The J gene is TRBJ2-1, the V gene TRBV5-1; tentatively, D is TRBD2 (6 bases). V lost 0 bases and J lost 4, with 8 bases in between. CDR1 and CDR2 from the germline V gene are SGHRS and YFSETQ. The CDR3 consists of 14 residues.

The chain uses TRBV5-1 and TRBJ1-6, with 7 bases matching TRBD1. The V segment lost 3 bases and the J segment 7 bases; nucleotides outside the gene matches: 10. CDR1 is SGHRS and CDR2 is YFSETQ in the germline V gene. This CDR3 has 16 amino acids. CDR3: CASSSQTGQFNSPLHF. The CDR3 DNA reads as TGCGCCAGCAGCTCCCAAACGGGACAGTTCAATTCACCCCTCCACTTT.

The chain employs TRBV5-1 and TRBJ2-2, with D maybe TRBD1 (6 bases). The CDR3 sequence is 16 residues long. The V and J ends lost 6 bases and 7 bases respectively, with 22 bases between them. Germline V CDR1 and CDR2: SGHRS, YFSETQ. CDR3 protein: CASTDLGPGVVGELFF. The CDR3 bases are TGCGCCAGCACCGACTTAGGCCCAGGGGTAGTCGGGGAGCTGTTTTTT.

The CDR3 region has the DNA TGTGCCAGCAGTCCCTCGACAGGCTTTGAATCACCCCTCCACTTT. Its translation: CASSPSTGFESPLHF. The rearrangement joins TRBV2 to TRBJ1-6; D is perhaps TRBD1 (6 bases). Trimming removed 5 bases from V and 10 bases from J, with 18 bases in between. The CDR3 sequence is 15 residues long. The germline V gene has CDR1 SNHLY and CDR2 FYNNEI.

The V gene is TRBV4-1, the J gene TRBJ1-1; 7 nucleotides align to TRBD1. V was clipped by 4 bases and J by 0 bases; unmatched bases: 5. Germline-derived CDR1 and CDR2 are MGHRA and YSYEKL. CDR3 length equals 15 residues. The CDR3: CASSLRGRLNTEAFF. DNA of the CDR3: TGCGCCAGCAGCCTAAGGGGGCGACTGAACACTGAAGCTTTCTTT.

Remarks on this clone: Other DNA sequences in this specimen translate into the identical CDR3. The chain recombines TRBV4-1 with TRBJ2-7; 10 nucleotides line up with TRBD1. The CDR3 is 14 amino acids. The V and J ends lost 0 bases and 7 bases, in that order; junction bases with no gene match: 3. Germline V gene sequence: CDR1 MGHRA, CDR2 YSYEKL. CDR3 coding DNA: TGCGCCAGCAGCCAAGACGACAGGGGGCTGGAGCAGTACTTC. Protein sequence: CASSQDDRGLEQYF.

This chain links TRBV5-8 with TRBJ1-5; possibly TRBD1 for D (5 bases). This CDR3 has 16 residues. Germline values: CDR1 SGHTS, CDR2 YDEGEE. V was shortened by 4 bases and J by 7 bases, with 21 bases between the two germline ends. For the CDR3, the DNA is TGTGCCAGCAGCCCCGGTATTGGGGGGGATAGCCAGCCCCAGCATTTT. Translating gives CASSPGIGGDSQPQHF.

The genes are TRBV6-4 and TRBJ2-7; possibly TRBD2 for D (5 bases). Germline V gene sequence: CDR1 MRHNA, CDR2 SNTAGT. This CDR3 is built from 17 residues. Deletions cut 7 bases from V and 3 bases from J, with 25 bases between. As DNA, the CDR3 is TGTGCCAGCAATTTGACCCGGCGACTACTCCTTGTCTACGAGCAGTACGTC. It specifies CASNLTRRLLLVYEQYV.

This rearrangement joins TRBV10-3 to TRBJ1-1, with D perhaps matching TRBD1 (5 bases). The V end was cut by 8 bases, the J end by 4 bases, with 14 bases between. The CDR3 sequence is 13 residues long. In germline, CDR1 is ENHRY, CDR2 SYGVKD. The CDR3 loop is CAISRGSGTEAFF. The DNA for the CDR3 is TGTGCCATCTCAAGGGGATCCGGCACTGAAGCTTTCTTT.

The rearrangement uses TRBV10-1 and TRBJ2-2; TRBD1 is a possible D gene (6 bases). The germline CDR1 and CDR2 sequences are WNHNN and SYGVQD (reference sequence). The CDR3 has 15 amino acids. The V and J ends lost 3 bases and 1 base respectively, with 9 bases between them. This chain's CDR3 is CASSDRGGNTGELFF. Here the CDR3 DNA reads TGCGCCAGCAGTGATCGAGGGGGGAACACCGGGGAGCTGTTTTTT.

This sequence joins TRBV7-8 and TRBJ1-1; 7 bases line up with TRBD1. The germline V gene has CDR1 SGHVS and CDR2 FQNEAQ. V lost 5 bases, J lost 1 base, and 13 bases stayed unmatched. The CDR3 is 17 amino acids. The CDR3 protein is CASSLGQARFGNTEAFF. The CDR3 DNA reads as TGTGCCAGCAGCCTTGGACAGGCTCGGTTTGGGAACACTGAAGCTTTCTTT.

The genes are TRBV18 and TRBJ2-5; perhaps TRBD2 as D (6 bases). The CDR3 consists of 14 residues. Trimming removed 6 bases at V and 2 bases at J, with 13 bases between. CDR1 and CDR2 (germline): KGHSH, LQKENI. CDR3 loop: CASSPEGLQETQYF. The CDR3 region has the DNA TGTGCCAGCTCTCCGGAGGGGCTACAAGAGACCCAGTACTTC.

This chain joins TRBV27 and TRBJ2-1; 8 positions match TRBD2. CDR3 length: 15 amino acids. CDR1 and CDR2 from the germline V gene are MNHEY and SMNVEV (reference sequence). J was trimmed by 13 bases and V by 5 bases; bases with no gene match: 16. The CDR3 reads CASSGPGTRNLVQFF. CDR3 DNA sequence: TGTGCCAGCAGTGGGCCCGGGACTAGGAATTTAGTTCAGTTCTTC.

J is TRBJ2-6 and V is TRBV5-4; no firm D call. The CDR3 is 16 residues long. Germline CDR1 is SGHNT and CDR2 is YYREEE (reference sequence). The ends were cut back, 0 bases at V and 0 bases at J, with 7 bases in the middle. The CDR3 DNA reads as TGTGCCAGCAGCTTGGGTCCTAACTCTGGGGCCAACGTCCTGACTTTC. The encoded protein is CASSLGPNSGANVLTF.